This T cell receptor beta chain was observed in a study of T cell responses to AZD1222 COVID-19 vaccine. Findings of the study overall: Clonal diversity may have been underestimated in mostly white British donors. After two AZD1222 doses, spike-specific TCR breadth and depth rose versus day 0. Scientists sampled the repertoires only once the peak T cell response had passed.

About this clone itself: Its antigen is undetermined.

The table came from immunoSEQ multiplex PCR; TCRdb's copy has only in-frame clones and leaves some out. Counted here are roughly 140,000 clones, approximately 90% occurring once; the ten biggest clones make up about 3%. The germline gives CDR1 SNHLY, CDR2 FYNNEI. Germline trimming cut 6 bases from V and 0 bases from J; bases unmatched to any gene: 8. The CDR3 extends over 17 amino acids. The chain joins TRBV2 to TRBJ2-1; 10 positions match TRBD1. The sequence was obtained from an adult in good health. Sequenced material: peripheral blood, taken on day 0 of AZD1222 vaccination. The CDR3 spells CASRTGGLQSSYNEQFF. The CDR3 DNA is TGTGCCAGCAGGACAGGGGGCCTGCAAAGCTCCTACAATGAGCAGTTCTTC.